The TCR beta chain under discussion was sequenced for a study of blood T cell repertoires in COVID-19. V gave up 10 bases and J gave up 3 bases, with 15 bases separating them. This CDR3 is 13 amino acids long. Per the germline V gene, CDR1 is MNHEY and CDR2 is SMNVEV (reference sequence). Study processing details: Reference gene primer amplification gave nucleated cell count estimates. Libraries were prepared by immunoSEQ multiplex PCR; TCRdb keeps only in-frame clonotypes and omits some of them. V, J and clone size are taken as reported in that table, and D and trimming were inferred from the DNA itself. The table includes around 270,000 clones, 65% to 85% detected once.

The chain has TRBV27 and TRBJ2-5; perhaps TRBD1 as D (8 bases). Sequences were obtained from peripheral blood. This sequence originates from an older person with COVID-19, enrolled during active disease. CDR3 amino acids: CATKTGGEETQYF. The DNA for the CDR3 is TGTGCCACCAAAACAGGGGGGGAAGAGACCCAGTACTTC.